These 29 T cell receptor beta chains were sequenced from one sample in a study of blood T cell repertoires in COVID-19. The assay was immunoSEQ multiplex PCR, and TCRdb's table has in-frame clones only and misses some. The sample carries under 300,000 clones, 75% to 90% recorded once. The specimen sequenced was peripheral blood. Receptors were obtained from a woman between 65 and 79 years old with COVID-19, enrolled during active disease.

J is TRBJ1-1 and V is TRBV27, with D possibly being TRBD1 (5 bases). V lost 5 bases to trimming and J lost 3 bases, with 16 bases between them. Germline V gene sequence: CDR1 MNHEY, CDR2 SMNVEV (reference sequence). This CDR3 region has 15 residues. CDR3 sequence reads: CASSPQGITDTEAFF. CDR3 nucleotide sequence: TGTGCCAGCAGTCCCCAGGGAATTACCGACACTGAAGCTTTCTTT.

The chain couples TRBV19 to TRBJ1-1, with 8 bases lining up with TRBD1. This CDR3 spans 14 amino acids. In germline, CDR1 is LNHDA, CDR2 SQIVND (reference sequence). The junction had 7 bases not matched to a gene; V was cut back by 9 bases and J by 1 base. CDR3 loop: CARHAGGENTEAFF. For the CDR3, the DNA is TGTGCCAGACATGCAGGGGGCGAGAACACTGAAGCTTTCTTT.

The chain carries TRBV4-3 and TRBJ1-6; maybe TRBD1 (5 bases). From germline, CDR1 is LGHNA and CDR2 YSLEER. V lost 0 bases to trimming and J lost 10 bases, with 16 bases between them. The CDR3 sequence is 16 residues long. DNA for the CDR3: TGCGCCAGCAGCCAAGAATGGGGCAGGGATAGATCACCCCTCCACTTT. This gives the protein CASSQEWGRDRSPLHF.

The chain has TRBV6-5 and TRBJ1-1, with TRBD1 identical over 9 bases. Germline V gene lookup returns CDR1 MNHEY and CDR2 SVGAGI. The CDR3 consists of 14 residues. V was pared by 7 bases and J by 4 bases, with 7 bases of the junction left unmatched. Here the CDR3 reads CASTLGTGSTEAFF. DNA for the CDR3: TGTGCCAGCACGTTAGGGACAGGGAGCACTGAAGCTTTCTTT.

The CDR3: CSVETPDRGIYGYTF. In DNA form, the CDR3 reads TGCAGCGTTGAAACCCCCGACAGGGGGATTTATGGCTACACCTTC. The chain joins TRBV29-1 to TRBJ1-2, with TRBD1 matching 9 bases. CDR3 length equals 15 residues. The J segment lost 5 bases and the V segment lost 2 bases, leaving 9 bases of the junction unmatched. From germline, CDR1 is SQVTM and CDR2 ANQGSEA.

This clone has a single count. CDR3 bases: TGTGCCAGCAGCCTCGGGACAGGTGTTTATGGCTACACCTTC. This translates into CASSLGTGVYGYTF. The chain is built from TRBV7-2 and TRBJ1-2, with 8 bases matching TRBD1. V lost 5 bases, J lost 5 bases, and 7 bases stayed unmatched. Germline lookup yields CDR1 SGHTA and CDR2 FQGNSA. The CDR3 runs to 14 residues.

Points on this clone: Different DNA sequences within this sample yield the same CDR3. The CDR3 reads CASSQRQGAYEQYF. The CDR3 region has the DNA TGTGCCAGCAGCCAGAGACAGGGGGCCTACGAGCAGTACTTC. V and J are TRBV3-1 (or the pseudogene TRBV3-2) and TRBJ2-7, with TRBD1 identical over 9 bases. CDR3 size: 14 residues. Germline trimming cut 3 bases from V and 2 bases from J; bases unmatched to any gene: 2. From germline, CDR1 is LGHDT and CDR2 YNNKEL (reference sequence).

V is TRBV7-2 and J is TRBJ2-1; 10 nucleotides agree with TRBD2. With V trimmed by 7 bases and J by 9 bases, 12 bases remained unmatched. This CDR3 spans 15 amino acids. CDR1 and CDR2 (germline): SGHTA, FQGNSA. DNA for the CDR3: TGTGCCAGCACGGGGTGGAGCGGGGGGGCCGTTGAGCAGTTCTTC. Translated, it gives CASTGWSGGAVEQFF.

This sequence joins TRBV18 and TRBJ2-3; 8 bases line up with TRBD2. Germline V gene sequence: CDR1 KGHSH, CDR2 LQKENI. This CDR3 has 15 residues. With V trimmed by 5 bases and J by 2 bases, 6 bases remained unmatched. CDR3 DNA sequence: TGTGCCAGCTCAAAAGCGGGGGACAACACAGATACGCAGTATTTT. Translating it yields CASSKAGDNTDTQYF.

The V and J genes are TRBV7-2 and TRBJ2-1, with 8 bases that match TRBD2. The CDR3 loop spans 13 amino acids. CDR1 SGHTA and CDR2 FQGNSA come from the germline V gene. The junction had 3 bases not matched to a gene; V was cut back by 5 bases and J by 6 bases. The CDR3 here is CASSAGGANEQFF. CDR3 nucleotides: TGTGCCAGCAGCGCCGGGGGGGCCAATGAGCAGTTCTTC.

This chain links TRBV7-9 with TRBJ2-5; D is uncertain. With 1 base removed from V and 2 bases from J, the gap between germline ends came to 5 bases. Per germline, CDR1 SEHNR and CDR2 FQNEAQ (reference sequence). The CDR3 length is 13 residues. The CDR3 bases are TGTGCCAGCAGCTTAGGTCAGCAAGAGACCCAGTACTTC. Protein: CASSLGQQETQYF.

V usage is TRBV7-3 and J usage is TRBJ1-1, with TRBD1 as a possible D gene (5 bases). Germline V gene lookup returns CDR1 SGHTA and CDR2 FQGTGA. The CDR3 length is 12 residues. V lost 2 bases and J lost 8, with 9 bases in between. The CDR3 loop reads CASSLDSSEAFF. DNA for the CDR3: TGTGCCAGCAGCTTAGACAGTTCCGAAGCTTTCTTT.

V gene TRBV12-3 or TRBV12-4 combines with J gene TRBJ1-3; D not resolved. CDR3 size: 11 residues. V was cut by 7 bases and J by 4 bases, with 5 bases left in between. The CDR3 protein is CASISGNTIYF. CDR3 coding DNA: TGTGCCAGCATCTCCGGAAACACCATATATTTT.

This chain links TRBV7-9 with TRBJ1-6; maybe TRBD1 (6 bases). There are 17 residues in the CDR3. V was trimmed by 8 bases and J by 0 bases, leaving 17 bases between them. In germline, CDR1 is SEHNR, CDR2 FQNEAQ (reference sequence). The CDR3 nucleotides read TGTGCCAGCGGACCGGGGGGCGGAAGCTCCTATAATTCACCCCTCCACTTT. Residues: CASGPGGGSSYNSPLHF. Filled out from reference TRBV7-9 and TRBJ1-6, the complete variable domain reads DTGVSQNPRHKITKRGQNVTFRCDPISEHNRLYWYRQTLGQGPEFLTYFQNEAQLEKSRLLSDRFSAERPKGSFSTLEIQRTEQGDSAMYLCASGPGGGSSYNSPLHFGNGTRLTVT.

The chain uses TRBV5-4 and TRBJ2-5; D is ambiguous. Germline CDR1 SGHNT, CDR2 YYREEE (reference sequence). The CDR3 totals 14 residues. V shed 4 bases and J shed 1 base, with 11 bases lying between them. This CDR3 reads CASSRWSSQETQYF. The CDR3, as DNA: TGTGCCAGCAGCCGTTGGTCCAGCCAAGAGACCCAGTACTTC. The full variable domain, rest sourced from reference TRBV5-4 and TRBJ2-5, is ETGVTQSPTHLIKTRGQQVTLRCSSQSGHNTVSWYQQALGQGPQFIFQYYREEENGRGNFPPRFSGLQFPNYSSELNVNALELDDSALYLCASSRWSSQETQYFGPGTRLLVL.

The chain recombines TRBV5-1 with TRBJ2-7, with D hard to call. Trimming took 0 bases from V and 3 from J, leaving 16 bases between them. The germline gives CDR1 SGHRS, CDR2 YFSETQ. The CDR3 is 16 residues long. The chain's CDR3 is CASSLDMTARNYEQYF. Written as DNA, the CDR3 is TGCGCCAGCAGCTTGGATATGACCGCTAGGAACTACGAGCAGTACTTC.

This rearrangement joins TRBV28 to TRBJ1-1; 9 nucleotides align to TRBD1. V was pared by 6 bases and J by 5 bases, with 10 bases of the junction left unmatched. The CDR3 covers 15 residues. CDR1 and CDR2 (germline): MDHEN, SYDVKM. The CDR3 DNA follows: TGTGCCAGCAGCCCCTTCGGACAGGGGTGGACTGAAGCTTTCTTT. As protein: CASSPFGQGWTEAFF.

This clone has just one count. The chain combines TRBV3-1 (or the pseudogene TRBV3-2) with TRBJ2-5; 7 nucleotides match TRBD2. This CDR3 contains 13 residues. V lost 6 bases, J lost 7 bases, and 8 bases stayed unmatched. CDR1 LGHDT and CDR2 YNNKEL come from the germline V gene (reference sequence). CDR3 residues: CASRTGGGGTQYF. CDR3 nucleotides: TGTGCCAGCAGAACGGGCGGGGGAGGGACCCAGTACTTC.

CDR3 sequence (DNA): TGCGCCAGCAGCCTGGGAGGGACCTCTAATGAAAAACTGTTTTTT. Translating it yields CASSLGGTSNEKLFF. The V gene is TRBV4-3, the J gene TRBJ1-4, with D possibly TRBD1 on 5 matching bases. V lost 4 bases and J lost 3, with 12 bases in between. Germline V gene sequence: CDR1 LGHNA, CDR2 YSLEER. The CDR3 totals 15 residues.

This chain joins TRBV5-1 and TRBJ1-2; the D gene is possibly TRBD1 (6 bases). The V gene's germline CDR1 is SGHRS and CDR2 YFSETQ. V dropped 4 bases and J dropped 1 base, with 8 bases sitting between them. This CDR3 is built from 13 residues. The CDR3: CASSPDSNYGYTF. The DNA for the CDR3 is TGCGCCAGCAGCCCGGACAGTAACTATGGCTACACCTTC.

This clone appeared a single time. This chain connects TRBV3-1 (or the pseudogene TRBV3-2) to TRBJ2-1; D is possibly TRBD2 (6 bases). Deletions cut 3 bases from V and 6 bases from J, with 15 bases between. Germline V lookup: CDR1 LGHDT, CDR2 YNNKEL (reference sequence). This CDR3 has 15 amino acids. DNA for the CDR3: TGTGCCAGCAGCCATTGGGGGGAAAGGGGCAATGAGCAGTTCTTC. Translating gives CASSHWGERGNEQFF.

The chain employs TRBV6-4 and TRBJ2-3; 9 bases fit TRBD1. The CDR3 extends over 14 amino acids. The germline V gene has CDR1 MRHNA and CDR2 SNTAGT. The junction had 4 bases not matched to a gene; V was cut back by 6 bases and J by 3 bases. The CDR3 sequence: CASSRGQGTDTQYF. The CDR3 nucleotides are TGTGCCAGCAGCCGAGGACAGGGGACAGATACGCAGTATTTT.

This clone was observed a few times. The gene calls are TRBV28 and TRBJ2-1; a weak D match, TRBD1 (6 bases). Trimming shortened V by 5 bases and J by 5 bases, and 16 bases separated the two germline ends. Looked up from germline, CDR1 is MDHEN and CDR2 is SYDVKM. This CDR3 region has 15 residues. The CDR3 nucleotides read TGTGCCAGCAGTGGGCACAGGGATTGGAACAATGAGCAGTTCTTC. Residues: CASSGHRDWNNEQFF. Full variable domain (outside the CDR3, taken from reference TRBV28 and TRBJ2-1): DVKVTQSSRYLVKRTGEKVFLECVQDMDHENMFWYRQDPGLGLRLIYFSYDVKMKEKGDIPEGYSVSREKKERFSLILESASTNQTSMYLCASSGHRDWNNEQFFGPGTRLTVL.

CDR3 loop: CASSPPPGQAKSPLHF. The CDR3 DNA reads as TGTGCCAGCAGTCCCCCCCCGGGACAGGCCAAGTCACCCCTCCACTTT. This chain connects TRBV28 to TRBJ1-6; 8 bases align to TRBD1. The V segment lost 5 bases and the J segment 10 bases; nucleotides outside the gene matches: 13. The CDR3 spans 16 residues. In germline, CDR1 is MDHEN, CDR2 SYDVKM. The variable domain in full, with the rest retrieved from reference TRBV28 and TRBJ1-6, is DVKVTQSSRYLVKRTGEKVFLECVQDMDHENMFWYRQDPGLGLRLIYFSYDVKMKEKGDIPEGYSVSREKKERFSLILESASTNQTSMYLCASSPPPGQAKSPLHFGNGTRLTVT.

V gene TRBV10-2 combines with J gene TRBJ1-3; no clear D. Germline CDR1 is WSHSY and CDR2 is SAAADI. This CDR3 comprises 15 residues. With 0 bases removed from V and 3 bases from J, the gap between germline ends came to 9 bases. The CDR3 region has the DNA TGCGCCAGCAGTGAGTCGGCGGCTGGTGGAAACACCATATATTTT. This encodes CASSESAAGGNTIYF.

CDR3 nucleotide sequence: TGTGCCAGCAGTTACTCGTCCTCGGTCCCCCTATCACCCCTCCACTTT. It encodes CASSYSSSVPLSPLHF. J is TRBJ1-6 and V is TRBV6-5; the D is unclear. Trimming shortened V by 0 bases and J by 10 bases, and 16 bases separated the two germline ends. Germline assignment: CDR1 MNHEY and CDR2 SVGAGI. The CDR3 is 16 amino acids.

This sequence joins TRBV7-7 and TRBJ2-7; 8 nucleotides match TRBD1. The CDR3 has 13 residues. The germline gives CDR1 SSHAT, CDR2 FNYEAQ (reference sequence). The V and J ends lost 5 bases and 5 bases, in that order; junction bases with no gene match: 5. The CDR3: CASSPRGRNEQYF. As DNA, the CDR3 is TGTGCCAGCAGCCCCAGGGGGCGGAACGAGCAGTACTTC.

The chain joins TRBV2 to TRBJ2-5; 10 bases are shared with TRBD2. CDR1 and CDR2 (germline): SNHLY, FYNNEI. The V and J ends lost 6 bases and 3 bases, in that order; junction bases with no gene match: 4. CDR3 size: 14 residues. The DNA of the CDR3 is TGTGCCAGCAGATTCGGACTAGCGGAAGAGACCCAGTACTTC. Protein sequence: CASRFGLAEETQYF.

Only a few counts were recorded for this clone. The chain links TRBV30 to TRBJ2-1, with 8 bases lining up with TRBD2. CDR3 length equals 13 residues. Germline V lookup: CDR1 GTSNPN, CDR2 SVGIG (reference sequence). V shed 8 bases, J shed 3 bases, and the junction held 6 bases outside the gene matches. The CDR3 nucleotides read TGTGCCCAGTGGCGGGGGGTCTACAATGAGCAGTTCTTC. Its protein product is CAQWRGVYNEQFF.